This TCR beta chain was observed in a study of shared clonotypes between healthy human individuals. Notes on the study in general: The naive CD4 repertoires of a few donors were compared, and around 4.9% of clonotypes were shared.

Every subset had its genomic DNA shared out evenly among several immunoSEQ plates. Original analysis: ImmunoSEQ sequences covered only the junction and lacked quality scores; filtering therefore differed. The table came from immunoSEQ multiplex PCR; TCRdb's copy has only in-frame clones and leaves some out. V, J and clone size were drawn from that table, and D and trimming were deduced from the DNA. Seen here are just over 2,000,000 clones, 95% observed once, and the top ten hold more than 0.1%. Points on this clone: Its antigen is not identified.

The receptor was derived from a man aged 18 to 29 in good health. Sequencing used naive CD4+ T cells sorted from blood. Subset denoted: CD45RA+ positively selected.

DNA of the CDR3: TGTGCCAGCAGCAATCTAGCGGTCACAGATACGCAGTATTTT. It specifies CASSNLAVTDTQYF. The V gene is TRBV5-4, the J gene TRBJ2-3; 7 bases map to TRBD2. Germline CDR1 reads SGHNT; CDR2 reads YYREEE (reference sequence). The CDR3 extends over 14 amino acids. The V segment lost 4 bases and the J segment 2 bases; nucleotides outside the gene matches: 4.